This T cell receptor (beta chain) was captured in a study of blood T cell repertoires in COVID-19. Profiled with immunoSEQ multiplex PCR; TCRdb holds only in-frame clones, not every one. The data contain 300,000 or so clones, around 82% of them seen just once; the ten biggest clones take up around 1.2%. Concerning this clone itself: In the same sample, other DNA sequences code for this CDR3.

The V gene's germline CDR1 is LNHDA and CDR2 SQIVND (reference sequence). After removal of 5 bases from V and 6 bases from J, the junction contained 6 bases not matched to a gene. The CDR3 is 14 amino acids. Source material: peripheral blood. This receptor was identified in a woman in her fifties or sixties with acute or convalescent COVID-19. This chain links TRBV19 with TRBJ1-5, with 8 bases that match TRBD1. CDR3 residues: CASSVTGGGQPQHF. In nucleotides, the CDR3 is TGTGCCAGTAGTGTCACAGGGGGAGGTCAGCCCCAGCATTTT.